These 29 T cell receptor beta chains share one sample of origin, sequenced in a study of blood T cell repertoires in COVID-19. Clones were sequenced by immunoSEQ multiplex PCR, and TCRdb holds only the in-frame ones, with some missing. The sample shows about 55,000 clones, approximately 85% of them seen only once. Sequenced sample: peripheral blood. The source is a human donor in a cohort sampled during active COVID-19.

The rearrangement uses TRBV19 and TRBJ1-2; D unresolved. This CDR3 spans 12 amino acids. CDR1 LNHDA and CDR2 SQIVND come from the germline V gene (reference sequence). Trimming took off 9 bases at V and 4 bases at J, with 12 bases between the two ends. The chain's CDR3 is CASRHSAYGYTF. The CDR3 nucleotides read TGTGCCAGCAGACACTCGGCCTATGGCTACACCTTC.

This chain connects TRBV11-1 to TRBJ2-3, with D perhaps matching TRBD2 (6 bases). The V end was cut by 4 bases, the J end by 8 bases, with 19 bases between. The CDR3 has 15 residues. Germline values: CDR1 SGHAT, CDR2 FQDESV (reference sequence). CDR3 bases: TGTGCCAGCAGCTATGGGTACAGTTGGCGGGGTACGCAGTATTTT. Encoded protein: CASSYGYSWRGTQYF. Variable domain in full (rest from reference TRBV11-1 and TRBJ2-3): EAEVAQSPRYKITEKSQAVAFWCDPISGHATLYWYRQILGQGPELLVQFQDESVVDDSQLPKDRFSAERLKGVDSTLKIQPAELGDSAMYLCASSYGYSWRGTQYFGPGTRLTVL.

The chain carries TRBV11-2 and TRBJ1-4; 7 bases are a match to TRBD1. The CDR3 length is 15 residues. V was clipped by 4 bases and J by 3 bases; unmatched bases: 5. The germline gives CDR1 SGHAT, CDR2 FQNNGV. The DNA for the CDR3 is TGTGCCAGCAGCTCCGCCCAGGGGGCTAATGAAAAACTGTTTTTT. As protein: CASSSAQGANEKLFF.

This chain joins TRBV27 and TRBJ2-2; D ambiguous. Per the germline V gene, CDR1 is MNHEY and CDR2 is SMNVEV (reference sequence). This CDR3 region has 11 residues. The germline V and J ends were trimmed by 3 bases and 8 bases, with 4 bases remaining between them. The CDR3 nucleotides are TGTGCCAGCAGTTTGTATGGGGAGCTGTTTTTT. Its translation: CASSLYGELFF.

J is TRBJ1-6 and V is TRBV6-5; a possible D gene is TRBD1 (5 bases). The germline gives CDR1 MNHEY, CDR2 SVGAGI. V dropped 7 bases and J dropped 9 bases, with 19 bases sitting between them. The CDR3 length is 15 residues. CDR3 coding DNA: TGTGCCAGCACCAGACGAGCAGGGTTTGTTTCACCCCTCCACTTT. Its protein is CASTRRAGFVSPLHF.

The chain carries TRBV5-1 and TRBJ2-7; a possible D gene is TRBD1 (6 bases). Germline assignment: CDR1 SGHRS and CDR2 YFSETQ. The CDR3 has 14 residues. Trimming took 1 base from V and 0 from J, leaving 8 bases between them. This CDR3 is CASSLMDSSYEQYF. The CDR3 DNA follows: TGCGCCAGCAGCTTGATGGACAGCTCCTACGAGCAGTACTTC.

The chain combines TRBV24-1 with TRBJ1-2; no reliable D call. The V gene lost 3 bases and the J gene lost 5 bases, with 9 bases spanning the gap. Per the germline V gene, CDR1 is KGHDR and CDR2 is SFDVKD. The CDR3 extends over 13 amino acids. The chain's CDR3 is CATSDGEEYGYTF. CDR3 coding DNA: TGTGCCACCAGTGATGGCGAGGAATATGGCTACACCTTC.

The chain uses TRBV5-1 and TRBJ2-7, with TRBD1 matching 7 bases. The CDR3 is 15 residues long. Germline CDR1 is SGHRS and CDR2 is YFSETQ. The junction had 9 bases not matched to a gene; V was cut back by 4 bases and J by 2 bases. CDR3 residues: CASSLGGAETYEQYF. The CDR3 coding sequence is TGCGCCAGCAGCCTAGGGGGCGCGGAAACCTACGAGCAGTACTTC.

This clone was found once. J is TRBJ2-3 and V is TRBV24-1; TRBD2 aligns across 9 bases. Germline V gene sequence: CDR1 KGHDR, CDR2 SFDVKD. The ends lost 0 bases at V and 6 bases at J; junction bases unmatched: 6. This CDR3 comprises 16 residues. CDR3 in amino acids: CATSDLGSGGGDTQYF. The CDR3 nucleotides read TGTGCCACCAGTGATTTGGGTAGCGGGGGAGGTGATACGCAGTATTTT.

The chain's CDR3 is CASSFDSNYQPQHF. In DNA form, the CDR3 reads TGTGCCAGCAGCTTTGACAGCAACTATCAGCCCCAGCATTTT. The gene calls are TRBV5-8 and TRBJ1-5; D perhaps matches TRBD1 (5 bases). The length of the CDR3 is 14 residues. Trimming took 2 bases from V and 5 from J, leaving 11 bases between them. Germline-derived CDR1 and CDR2 are SGHTS and YDEGEE. The full variable domain, with the rest looked up from reference TRBV5-8 and TRBJ1-5, is EAGVTQSPTHLIKTRGQQATLRCSPISGHTSVYWYQQALGLGLQFLLWYDEGEERNRGNFPPRFSGRQFPNYSSELNVNALELEDSALYLCASSFDSNYQPQHFGDGTRLSIL.

The chain is built from TRBV5-4 and TRBJ2-3; 8 bases are shared with TRBD2. The CDR3 covers 16 residues. Germline assignment: CDR1 SGHNT and CDR2 YYREEE (reference sequence). J was trimmed by 3 bases and V by 4 bases; bases with no gene match: 10. The CDR3 DNA follows: TGTGCCAGCAGCACCGGGGGACTAGTTGTAACAGATACGCAGTATTTT. As protein: CASSTGGLVVTDTQYF.

V is TRBV27 and J is TRBJ1-2, with a weak D call TRBD1 (5 bases). This CDR3 is built from 13 residues. Germline CDR1 MNHEY, CDR2 SMNVEV (reference sequence). The V and J ends lost 5 bases and 1 base respectively, with 8 bases between them. Written as DNA, the CDR3 is TGTGCCAGCAGTCTCGACAGTAACTATGGCTACACCTTC. Translation gives CASSLDSNYGYTF.

The CDR3 nucleotides read TGTGCCAGCAGCGAAAAACCGGGACAGGTTTTCACCGGGGAGCTGTTTTTT. As protein: CASSEKPGQVFTGELFF. This chain links TRBV7-9 with TRBJ2-2; 8 bases agree with TRBD1. Trimming cost V 5 bases and J 4 bases; bases outside gene matches: 12. Germline assignment: CDR1 SEHNR and CDR2 FQNEAQ (reference sequence). The CDR3 is 17 amino acids.

The gene calls are TRBV29-1 and TRBJ2-3; tentative D call: TRBD1 (6 bases). CDR1 and CDR2 from the germline V gene are SQVTM and ANQGSEA. CDR3 size: 13 residues. Trimming stripped 1 base from V and 4 bases from J, with 9 bases between. The CDR3 loop reads CSVEGGRPDTQYF. The CDR3 region has the DNA TGCAGCGTTGAAGGGGGGCGACCAGATACGCAGTATTTT.

The chain carries TRBV29-1 and TRBJ1-1; D not resolved. Germline loops: CDR1 SQVTM, CDR2 ANQGSEA. CDR3 size: 12 residues. The V end lost 5 bases, the J end lost 1 base, and 8 bases lay between the germline ends. In DNA, the CDR3 is TGCAGCGTTAGAGGTGGGAACACTGAAGCTTTCTTT. It specifies CSVRGGNTEAFF. Combining the CDR3 with reference TRBV29-1 and TRBJ1-1 gives the whole variable domain SAVISQKPSRDICQRGTSLTIQCQVDSQVTMMFWYRQQPGQSLTLIATANQGSEATYESGFVIDKFPISRPNLTFSTLTVSNMSPEDSSIYLCSVRGGNTEAFFGQGTRLTVV.

This sequence joins TRBV28 and TRBJ1-2; no definite D call. Germline V gene sequence: CDR1 MDHEN, CDR2 SYDVKM. CDR3 length: 14 residues. The V end lost 6 bases, the J end lost 4 bases, and 15 bases lay between the germline ends. The CDR3 here is CASRPARLLYGYTF. The DNA for the CDR3 is TGTGCCAGCAGACCGGCCAGGCTCCTCTATGGCTACACCTTC.

The chain employs TRBV7-8 and TRBJ2-4, with D uncertain. Germline loops: CDR1 SGHVS, CDR2 FQNEAQ. The CDR3 covers 16 residues. V lost 5 bases, J lost 0 bases, and 14 bases lay in between. Here the CDR3 DNA reads TGTGCCAGCAGCCCCCAAGAGGTTATAGCCAAAAACATTCAGTACTTC. Protein sequence: CASSPQEVIAKNIQYF.

This clone has just one count. This chain uses TRBV18 with TRBJ2-7; perhaps TRBD1 as D (6 bases). In germline, CDR1 is KGHSH, CDR2 LQKENI. The CDR3 runs to 18 residues. V lost 6 bases and J lost 0, with 24 bases in between. CDR3 region: CASSQTGLRPGASYEQYF. The CDR3 DNA reads TGTGCCAGCTCTCAAACGGGTTTGCGTCCAGGGGCCTCCTACGAGCAGTACTTC.

The chain combines TRBV5-1 with TRBJ2-1; D remains unclear. Germline values: CDR1 SGHRS, CDR2 YFSETQ. This CDR3 region has 15 residues. V was trimmed by 1 base and J by 1 base, leaving 9 bases between them. The CDR3 protein is CASSLLGESYNEQFF. DNA for the CDR3: TGCGCCAGCAGCTTGCTAGGAGAATCCTACAATGAGCAGTTCTTC.

The gene calls are TRBV12-5 and TRBJ2-1; D gene uncertain. V shed 4 bases and J shed 7 bases, with 5 bases lying between them. Germline CDR1 LGHNT, CDR2 FRNRAP. This CDR3 comprises 11 residues. This CDR3 is CASGSRNEQFF. DNA for the CDR3: TGTGCTAGTGGTTCCAGAAATGAGCAGTTCTTC.

This sequence joins TRBV27 and TRBJ2-3; 7 bases are shared with TRBD2. Germline V gene data show CDR1 as MNHEY and CDR2 as SMNVEV (reference sequence). This CDR3 is built from 17 residues. V lost 3 bases and J lost 8; bases outside the gene matches: 17. CDR3 protein: CASSFGVAGEVAFTQYF. CDR3 in DNA: TGTGCCAGCAGTTTTGGGGTGGCGGGAGAGGTTGCCTTTACGCAGTATTTT.

The J gene is TRBJ2-1, the V gene TRBV20-1; 10 bases map to TRBD1. Germline CDR1 reads DFQATT; CDR2 reads SNEGSKA (reference sequence). This CDR3 is 11 amino acids long. V was clipped by 5 bases and J by 14 bases; unmatched bases: 6. The CDR3 sequence: CSARSGTGEFF. DNA of the CDR3: TGCAGTGCTCGTTCCGGGACAGGGGAGTTCTTC.

V and J are TRBV5-5 and TRBJ1-3, with D unclear. V was clipped by 1 base and J by 11 bases, with 28 bases between them. This CDR3 has 18 residues. CDR1 is SGHKS and CDR2 is YYEKEE in the germline V gene (reference sequence). CDR3: CASSLWISPGSESLPIYF. CDR3 nucleotide sequence: TGTGCCAGCAGCTTGTGGATTTCACCGGGATCGGAGTCGCTTCCCATATATTTT.

The rearrangement uses TRBV29-1 and TRBJ1-6, with D unresolved. The ends were cut back, 3 bases at V and 9 bases at J, with 12 bases in the middle. Germline lookup yields CDR1 SQVTM and CDR2 ANQGSEA. The CDR3 contains 13 residues. Written as DNA, the CDR3 is TGCAGCGTTGACCCGGGAGAGGGTTCACCCCTCCACTTT. Translating gives CSVDPGEGSPLHF.

The rearrangement uses TRBV2 and TRBJ1-6; weak D call: TRBD1 (6 bases). The germline gives CDR1 SNHLY, CDR2 FYNNEI. This CDR3 spans 15 amino acids. The V end was cut by 11 bases, the J end by 4 bases, with 18 bases between. The CDR3 nucleotides read TGTGCCTCCCGAGCGGGGGGCGATTATAATTCACCCCTCCACTTT. Protein: CASRAGGDYNSPLHF.

The CDR3 is CASSQGGGASTDTQYF. Here the CDR3 DNA reads TGTGCCAGTAGTCAGGGCGGGGGGGCCAGCACAGATACGCAGTATTTT. This sequence joins TRBV19 and TRBJ2-3, with 9 bases that match TRBD2. CDR3 length: 16 residues. The V and J ends lost 5 bases and 0 bases, in that order; junction bases with no gene match: 6. In germline, CDR1 is LNHDA, CDR2 SQIVND (reference sequence).

This chain links TRBV6-2 or TRBV6-3 with TRBJ2-1, with a weak D call TRBD2 (5 bases). The germline V and J ends were trimmed by 7 bases and 2 bases, with 18 bases remaining between them. Germline V CDR1 and CDR2: MNHEY, SVGEGT. This CDR3 comprises 16 residues. The CDR3 nucleotides read TGTGCCAGCACCCCCCTTGAGGGTAGGACCTACAATGAGCAGTTCTTC. Amino acid sequence: CASTPLEGRTYNEQFF.

This clone was counted a single time. The chain couples TRBV5-4 to TRBJ2-6; 7 bases match TRBD2. Germline V gene sequence: CDR1 SGHNT, CDR2 YYREEE (reference sequence). Losses at the gene ends were 0 bases for V and 0 bases for J; bases not matched to a gene: 6. This CDR3 spans 18 amino acids. The CDR3 bases are TGTGCCAGCAGCTTGGGGGCGGGGGTCTTCTCTGGGGCCAACGTCCTGACTTTC. Amino acids: CASSLGAGVFSGANVLTF.

This sequence joins TRBV7-2 and TRBJ2-4; tentative D call: TRBD1 (6 bases). The germline gives CDR1 SGHTA, CDR2 FQGNSA. V shed 5 bases and J shed 5 bases, with 10 bases lying between them. The CDR3 has 13 residues. CDR3 sequence reads: CASSTGYQNIQYF. The CDR3 nucleotides are TGTGCCAGCAGCACAGGGTACCAAAACATTCAGTACTTC.